Below are 14 T cell receptor beta chains sequenced from a single sample in a study of cytomegalovirus exposure and HLA in healthy donors. Primers included in the PCR were 60 Vbeta and 13 Jbeta primers. Assay: immunoSEQ multiplex PCR; the TCRdb copy retains only in-frame clones and omits some. The table has about 130,000 clones, 80% seen once. The specimen sequenced was PBMCs. The receptor source for this set is a man aged 30-40 years in good health and CMV-seropositive.

The chain employs TRBV28 and TRBJ1-2; 10 bases fit TRBD1. The germline V gene has CDR1 MDHEN and CDR2 SYDVKM. V lost 4 bases, J lost 2 bases, and 7 bases stayed unmatched. There are 16 residues in the CDR3. CDR3 in DNA: TGTGCCAGCAGTTCACGACAGGGGGCCTTCAACTATGGCTACACCTTC. This encodes CASSSRQGAFNYGYTF.

The chain combines TRBV9 with TRBJ1-1, with 9 positions matching TRBD1. CDR1 SGDLS and CDR2 YYNGEE come from the germline V gene. With V trimmed by 0 bases and J by 1 base, 7 bases remained unmatched. The CDR3 extends over 17 amino acids. As DNA, the CDR3 is TGTGCCAGCAGCGTAGGGCGGACAGGGGTGAAGAACACTGAAGCTTTCTTT. Its translation is CASSVGRTGVKNTEAFF.

The sample holds one count of this clone. This chain uses TRBV2 with TRBJ1-5; D is possibly TRBD1 (6 bases). CDR3 length: 15 amino acids. Trimming removed 3 bases from V and 0 bases from J, with 9 bases in between. CDR1 and CDR2 from the germline V gene are SNHLY and FYNNEI. CDR3 region: CASSDQGISNQPQHF. As DNA, the CDR3 is TGTGCCAGCAGTGACCAGGGGATTAGCAATCAGCCCCAGCATTTT.

J is TRBJ2-3 and V is TRBV5-5; 10 bases match TRBD2. J lost 4 bases, V lost 4 bases, and 3 bases had no gene match. The CDR3 is 14 residues long. CDR1 is SGHKS and CDR2 is YYEKEE in the germline V gene (reference sequence). CDR3 loop: CASSRSGGADTQYF. The CDR3 DNA reads TGTGCCAGCAGCAGGAGCGGGGGGGCAGATACGCAGTATTTT.

This rearrangement joins TRBV7-9 to TRBJ2-3, with 9 bases lining up with TRBD2. Trimming took 4 bases from V and 0 from J; bases not matched to a gene: 5. The CDR3 runs to 16 residues. Germline V CDR1 and CDR2: SEHNR, FQNEAQ (reference sequence). The CDR3 loop reads CASSYWRGGSTDTQYF. CDR3 DNA: TGTGCCAGCAGCTACTGGCGGGGGGGAAGCACAGATACGCAGTATTTT.

The chain has TRBV27 and TRBJ1-4, with a tentative D call TRBD1 (6 bases). CDR1 is MNHEY, CDR2 SMNVEV, per germline (reference sequence). The CDR3 has 15 amino acids. V lost 6 bases and J lost 4, with 15 bases in between. The CDR3 is CASRRADRHNEKLFF. The CDR3 DNA follows: TGTGCCAGCAGGCGGGCGGACAGACATAATGAAAAACTGTTTTTT.

In this sample, this clone turned up a few times. The chain combines TRBV4-1 with TRBJ2-2; TRBD2 aligns across 8 bases. The CDR3 runs 15 residues. V dropped 1 base and J dropped 7; count of bases not matched to a gene: 5. Germline V CDR1 and CDR2: MGHRA, YSYEKL. CDR3 sequence: CASSQGSSGDGELFF. DNA for the CDR3: TGCGCCAGCAGCCAAGGCAGTAGCGGGGACGGGGAGCTGTTTTTT.

The CDR3, as DNA: TGTGCCGGGGGGGACCTGGGTAATCAGCCCCAGCATTTT. Translated, it gives CAGGDLGNQPQHF. J is TRBJ1-5 and V is TRBV6-1, with D possibly TRBD1 on 5 matching bases. Germline values: CDR1 MNHNS, CDR2 SASEGT. CDR3 length: 13 amino acids. V was cut by 11 bases and J by 4 bases, with 15 bases left in between.

The chain uses TRBV4-1 and TRBJ2-1; D is perhaps TRBD1 (6 bases). The CDR3 is made up of 13 amino acids. Trimming left V 3 bases short and J 8 bases short, with 11 bases between. CDR1 is MGHRA, CDR2 YSYEKL, per germline. Here the CDR3 DNA reads TGCGCCAGCAGCCACGACCAGGGGTATGAGCAGTTCTTC. Amino acid sequence: CASSHDQGYEQFF.

The chain combines TRBV6-5 with TRBJ2-1, with TRBD1 matching 7 bases. The CDR3 sequence is 15 residues long. The V gene end was trimmed by 5 bases and the J gene end by 13 bases; junction bases not matched to a gene: 17. The germline gives CDR1 MNHEY, CDR2 SVGAGI. The CDR3 protein is CASSRTSGTETEQFF. In DNA form, the CDR3 reads TGTGCCAGCAGTCGAACTTCCGGGACAGAAACAGAACAGTTCTTC.

V and J are TRBV5-1 and TRBJ2-7; 8 bases are a match to TRBD1. The CDR3 loop spans 15 amino acids. Germline-derived CDR1 and CDR2 are SGHRS and YFSETQ. The junction had 4 bases not matched to a gene; V was cut back by 0 bases and J by 2 bases. DNA of the CDR3: TGCGCCAGCAGCTTGGAGCCGGGACAGGCCTACGAGCAGTACTTC. Residues: CASSLEPGQAYEQYF.

V is TRBV28 and J is TRBJ1-6; weak D call: TRBD1 (6 bases). V gave up 3 bases and J gave up 11 bases, with 8 bases separating them. Germline values: CDR1 MDHEN, CDR2 SYDVKM. CDR3 size: 12 residues. In DNA, the CDR3 is TGTGCCAGCAGTTTGGGGGCAGCACCCCTCCACTTT. Translated, it gives CASSLGAAPLHF.

The chain uses TRBV7-9 and TRBJ2-7, with 9 bases matching TRBD1. Germline V CDR1 and CDR2: SEHNR, FQNEAQ (reference sequence). With V trimmed by 4 bases and J by 2 bases, 6 bases remained unmatched. CDR3 length: 15 amino acids. CDR3 bases: TGTGCCAGCAGCTCGTGGACAGGGGTTGCCTACGAGCAGTACTTC. Translating gives CASSSWTGVAYEQYF.

This chain links TRBV9 with TRBJ2-3; 9 positions agree with TRBD1. The CDR3 runs 16 residues. CDR1 and CDR2 from the germline V gene are SGDLS and YYNGEE. Losses at the gene ends were 0 bases for V and 2 bases for J; bases not matched to a gene: 4. The CDR3 sequence is CASSVGNRGHTDTQYF. Written as DNA, the CDR3 is TGTGCCAGCAGCGTAGGTAACAGGGGGCACACAGATACGCAGTATTTT.